The 18 T cell receptor beta chains in this list originate from one sample, sequenced in a study of T cell repertoires in cytomegalovirus infection. TCRdb re-called the reads through MiXCR, storing one row per CDR3 protein. The sample yields 200,000 to 300,000 distinct CDR3 sequences, roughly 9.1% seen once. The source material was PBMCs. These receptors came from a human donor in good health (CMV status not recorded). Some clones in this sample may be carry-over from other donors' samples.

This clonotype came up a few times. V usage is TRBV12-3 or TRBV12-4 and J usage is TRBJ1-2; TRBD1 might be the D (5 bases). The V gene lost 8 bases and the J gene lost 4 bases, with 17 bases spanning the gap. The length of the CDR3 is 14 residues. CDR3 region: CASSRGEGLYGYTF. The CDR3 DNA reads as TGTGCCAGCTCCCGGGGGGAGGGACTCTATGGCTACACCTTC.

There are a few counts of this clonotype. This chain links TRBV5-1 with TRBJ1-1; no clear D. Germline CDR1 and CDR2: SGHRS and YFSETQ. The germline V and J ends were trimmed by 1 base and 1 base, with 5 bases remaining between them. The CDR3 has 13 residues. The CDR3 reads CASSLIGNTEAFF. The DNA of the CDR3 is TGCGCCAGCAGCTTGATAGGGAACACTGAAGCTTTCTTT. Full variable domain (remainder filled in from reference TRBV5-1 and TRBJ1-1): KAGVTQTPRYLIKTRGQQVTLSCSPISGHRSVSWYQQTPGQGLQFLFEYFSETQRNKGNFPGRFSGRQFSNSRSEMNVSTLELGDSALYLCASSLIGNTEAFFGQGTRLTVV.

This clonotype was recorded many times. CDR3 DNA: TGTGCCAGCAGCGCCGCGGGGACCGGGGCGTCGCAGTTCTTC. Its translation: CASSAAGTGASQFF. The V call is TRBV7-6, the J call TRBJ2-1; a possible D gene is TRBD2 (6 bases). The V gene's germline CDR1 is SGHVS and CDR2 FNYEAQ. This CDR3 is 14 amino acids long. Trimming stripped 5 bases from V and 12 bases from J, with 20 bases between.

At least ten counts were recorded for this clonotype. The genes are TRBV7-2 and TRBJ2-5; TRBD2 is a possible D gene (7 bases). The CDR3 has 16 amino acids. Per germline, CDR1 SGHTA and CDR2 FQGNSA. V lost 5 bases and J lost 5, with 21 bases in between. CDR3 nucleotides: TGTGCCAGCAGCCCCTCCATCGTAGGGGGGGGGGAGACCCAGTACTTC. This gives the protein CASSPSIVGGGETQYF. Drawing the rest from reference TRBV7-2 and TRBJ2-5, the complete variable domain is GAGVSQSPSNKVTEKGKDVELRCDPISGHTALYWYRQSLGQGLEFLIYFQGNSAPDKSGLPSDRFSAERTGGSVSTLTIQRTQQEDSAVYLCASSPSIVGGGETQYFGPGTRLLVL.

The V call is TRBV18, the J call TRBJ2-3, with 7 nucleotides matching TRBD1. Germline-derived CDR1 and CDR2 are KGHSH and LQKENI. The V gene end was trimmed by 6 bases and the J gene end by 3 bases; junction bases not matched to a gene: 6. The CDR3 is 14 residues long. The CDR3 sequence: CASSQGQPTDTQYF. The CDR3 bases are TGTGCCAGCTCTCAGGGACAGCCAACAGATACGCAGTATTTT.

This clonotype was seen only a few times. This chain uses TRBV12-3 or TRBV12-4 with TRBJ2-2; 11 bases agree with TRBD2. The length of the CDR3 is 14 residues. J lost 7 bases, V lost 6 bases, and 4 bases had no gene match. CDR3 DNA sequence: TGTGCCAGCAGGGGACTAGCGGTTGTCGGGGAGCTGTTTTTT. Its protein product is CASRGLAVVGELFF.

J is TRBJ1-4 and V is TRBV28; D may be TRBD1 (5 bases). Germline CDR1 MDHEN, CDR2 SYDVKM. V lost 7 bases and J lost 2, with 14 bases in between. This CDR3 has 15 amino acids. The CDR3 DNA reads as TGTGCCAGCACCCGGGGCGGGGGTACTAATGAAAAACTGTTTTTT. Amino acid sequence: CASTRGGGTNEKLFF. Drawing the rest from reference TRBV28 and TRBJ1-4, the complete variable domain is DVKVTQSSRYLVKRTGEKVFLECVQDMDHENMFWYRQDPGLGLRLIYFSYDVKMKEKGDIPEGYSVSREKKERFSLILESASTNQTSMYLCASTRGGGTNEKLFFGSGTQLSVL.

This clonotype was counted many times. The chain carries TRBV7-8 and TRBJ1-1; TRBD1 might be the D (5 bases). CDR1 is SGHVS and CDR2 is FQNEAQ in the germline V gene. Trimming took 2 bases from V and 5 from J, leaving 9 bases between them. The CDR3 length is 13 residues. This CDR3 reads CASSLRGETEAFF. CDR3 nucleotide sequence: TGTGCCAGCAGCTTAAGGGGTGAAACTGAAGCTTTCTTT.

This sequence joins TRBV5-5 and TRBJ2-7; no clear D. The CDR3 extends over 15 amino acids. Trimming took off 5 bases at V and 4 bases at J, with 19 bases between the two ends. The germline gives CDR1 SGHKS, CDR2 YYEKEE (reference sequence). The CDR3: CASSPPSPDPYEQYF. DNA of the CDR3: TGTGCCAGCAGTCCGCCGTCCCCCGACCCTTACGAGCAGTACTTC.

This clonotype was counted at least ten times. The CDR3 here is CASSRRDRGDGYTF. The CDR3 DNA follows: TGTGCCAGCAGCCGACGGGACAGGGGAGATGGCTACACCTTC. The rearrangement joins TRBV7-8 to TRBJ1-2; the match to TRBD1 covers 10 bases. This CDR3 contains 14 residues. From germline, CDR1 is SGHVS and CDR2 FQNEAQ. Germline trimming cut 5 bases from V and 6 bases from J; bases unmatched to any gene: 6.

This clonotype was counted at least ten times. The chain recombines TRBV7-3 with TRBJ2-6, with 10 bases aligning to TRBD1. The J segment lost 2 bases and the V segment lost 5 bases, leaving 9 bases of the junction unmatched. The CDR3 sequence is 18 residues long. The germline V gene encodes CDR1 SGHTA and CDR2 FQGTGA. CDR3 nucleotides: TGTGCCAGCAGCCCAACGGGACAGGGGTCTCCTGGGGCCAACGTCCTGACTTTC. This sequence encodes CASSPTGQGSPGANVLTF.

V gene TRBV20-1 combines with J gene TRBJ1-6, with 9 positions matching TRBD1. Germline CDR1 DFQATT, CDR2 SNEGSKA (reference sequence). With 5 bases clipped from V and 10 bases from J, the junction kept 15 bases outside the gene matches. The CDR3 loop spans 16 amino acids. The CDR3 sequence: CSARPGTGLQSSPLHF. DNA for the CDR3: TGCAGTGCTCGCCCAGGGACAGGGCTACAGAGCTCACCCCTCCACTTT.

The chain couples TRBV30 to TRBJ1-3, with a tentative D call TRBD1 (5 bases). V lost 5 bases and J 10 bases, leaving 12 bases between the germline ends. This CDR3 spans 11 amino acids. The germline CDR1 and CDR2 sequences are GTSNPN and SVGIG (reference sequence). The CDR3 is CAWASGVTIYF. CDR3 DNA: TGTGCCTGGGCTTCGGGGGTAACCATATATTTT.

The CDR3 sequence: CASSLKGTPEQFF. The CDR3 DNA is TGCGCCAGCAGCTTGAAAGGTACACCAGAGCAGTTCTTC. This chain joins TRBV5-1 and TRBJ2-1; D call uncertain. Germline loops: CDR1 SGHRS, CDR2 YFSETQ. The length of the CDR3 is 13 residues. The V end lost 1 base, the J end lost 10 bases, and 12 bases lay between the germline ends.

This clonotype was seen ten or more times. This chain links TRBV9 with TRBJ2-3; no firm D call. The V and J ends lost 4 bases and 10 bases respectively, with 19 bases between them. Germline V lookup: CDR1 SGDLS, CDR2 YYNGEE. This CDR3 has 14 amino acids. CDR3 in amino acids: CASSPGDRPTPQYF. CDR3 coding DNA: TGTGCCAGCAGCCCCGGAGACCGACCAACCCCGCAGTATTTT.

This clonotype was found many times. V is TRBV7-2 and J is TRBJ2-5; the match to TRBD2 covers 15 bases. Germline CDR1 reads SGHTA; CDR2 reads FQGNSA. After removal of 2 bases from V and 2 bases from J, the junction contained 6 bases not matched to a gene. The CDR3 is made up of 18 amino acids. The CDR3 region is CASSLYGLAGGPQETQYF. DNA for the CDR3: TGTGCCAGCAGCTTATACGGACTAGCGGGGGGGCCTCAAGAGACCCAGTACTTC.

V and J are TRBV6-6 and TRBJ2-1; the match to TRBD2 covers 15 bases. The CDR3 contains 18 residues. Germline CDR1 and CDR2: MNHNY and SVGAGI (reference sequence). Unmatched junction bases numbered 6, after V lost 5 bases and J lost 1 base. CDR3 sequence: CASSPGTSGRRSYNEQFF. In DNA form, the CDR3 reads TGTGCCAGCAGTCCCGGGACTAGCGGGAGGAGGTCCTACAATGAGCAGTTCTTC.

The CDR3 spells CSARLLAGGDNEQFF. The CDR3 coding sequence is TGCAGTGCTAGACTCCTAGCGGGAGGGGACAATGAGCAGTTCTTC. V gene TRBV20-1 combines with J gene TRBJ2-1; 12 nucleotides match TRBD2. This CDR3 is built from 15 residues. The V gene end was trimmed by 2 bases and the J gene end by 5 bases; junction bases not matched to a gene: 4. Germline V gene lookup returns CDR1 DFQATT and CDR2 SNEGSKA (reference sequence).